These 30 T cell receptor beta chains were sequenced from one sample in a study of shared clonotypes between healthy human individuals. The data were produced by immunoSEQ multiplex PCR, yet TCRdb's version contains in-frame clones alone and is incomplete. The sample has about 1.5 million clones, roughly 97% seen once; the top ten hold about 1%. Sequencing input: naive CD4+ T cells sorted from blood. Subset: CD45RA+ positively selected. The source of these receptors is a man under 40 in good health.

In nucleotides, the CDR3 is TGTGCCAGCTCACCACCAGGTCTGGATGTGGGAATCAGGGAGCAGTTCTTC. It encodes CASSPPGLDVGIREQFF. This rearrangement joins TRBV18 to TRBJ2-1; no definite D call. Between the trimmed V and J ends, which lost 0 bases and 10 bases, there was a span of 22 bases. The CDR3 spans 17 residues. The germline V gene has CDR1 KGHSH and CDR2 LQKENI.

For this clone: Other DNA variants within this sample encode the same CDR3. J is TRBJ2-7 and V is TRBV28, with 8 bases identical to TRBD1. CDR3 length: 14 residues. Germline V gene lookup returns CDR1 MDHEN and CDR2 SYDVKM. With V trimmed by 8 bases and J by 4 bases, 10 bases remained unmatched. CDR3 nucleotides: TGTGCCAGCTCCCCAGGGGGCCTCTTGTACGAGCAGTACTTC. Translated, it gives CASSPGGLLYEQYF.

The chain employs TRBV23-1 and TRBJ2-5; TRBD2 aligns across 10 bases. TRBV23-1 is given ORF status, its function remaining uncertain. The length of the CDR3 is 16 residues. With V trimmed by 0 bases and J by 7 bases, 8 bases remained unmatched. CDR3 protein: CASSQSPRLAGGTQYF. CDR3 DNA: TGCGCCAGCAGTCAATCCCCTAGATTAGCGGGAGGGACCCAGTACTTC.

The chain employs TRBV4-3 and TRBJ2-1; 11 positions match TRBD2. Germline CDR1 is LGHNA and CDR2 is YSLEER. CDR3 size: 15 residues. V gave up 0 bases and J gave up 6 bases; unmatched junction bases: 1. The CDR3 is CASSQEGTSGNEQFF. The CDR3 DNA reads TGCGCCAGCAGCCAAGAGGGGACTAGCGGCAATGAGCAGTTCTTC.

V is TRBV10-1 and J is TRBJ2-5; 7 nucleotides align to TRBD1. The germline V gene encodes CDR1 WNHNN and CDR2 SYGVQD (reference sequence). Losses at the gene ends were 6 bases for V and 0 bases for J; bases not matched to a gene: 10. The length of the CDR3 is 16 residues. CDR3 sequence: CASSTRTGPNQETQYF. The CDR3 DNA follows: TGCGCCAGCAGCACTCGGACAGGCCCAAACCAAGAGACCCAGTACTTC.

This clone was picked up one time. The V and J genes are TRBV7-9 and TRBJ1-2, with D possibly being TRBD1 (6 bases). The ends were cut back, 4 bases at V and 4 bases at J, with 19 bases in the middle. The CDR3 length is 16 residues. CDR1 and CDR2 from the germline V gene are SEHNR and FQNEAQ (reference sequence). CDR3 bases: TGTGCCAGCAGCTCGGCTACAGGGACCCGTTCCTATGGCTACACCTTC. It specifies CASSSATGTRSYGYTF.

In nucleotides, the CDR3 is TGCGCCAGCAGGGACCTAGCGGGAGGGATCTACGAGCAGTACTTC. This sequence encodes CASRDLAGGIYEQYF. V and J are TRBV5-1 and TRBJ2-7, with 12 bases matching TRBD2. From germline, CDR1 is SGHRS and CDR2 YFSETQ. The CDR3 spans 15 residues. V gave up 5 bases and J gave up 3 bases; unmatched junction bases: 6.

The genes are TRBV7-2 and TRBJ2-7; 14 bases are a match to TRBD2. With V trimmed by 6 bases and J by 2 bases, 6 bases remained unmatched. CDR1 and CDR2 (germline): SGHTA, FQGNSA. There are 16 residues in the CDR3. The chain's CDR3 is CASRPPGLAGAYEQYF. Here the CDR3 DNA reads TGTGCCAGCAGACCCCCGGGACTAGCGGGGGCCTACGAGCAGTACTTC.

V is TRBV7-2 and J is TRBJ2-7, with D possibly matching TRBD1 (5 bases). Between the trimmed V and J ends, which lost 8 bases and 2 bases, there was a span of 16 bases. Germline-derived CDR1 and CDR2 are SGHTA and FQGNSA. The CDR3 sequence is 14 residues long. CDR3 sequence (DNA): TGTGCCAGCGCAGGATCGACAGACGCCTACGAGCAGTACTTC. Protein sequence: CASAGSTDAYEQYF.

This CDR3 reads CAWSVRGLWREIEQYF. CDR3 coding DNA: TGTGCCTGGAGTGTACGGGGGTTATGGCGGGAGATCGAGCAGTACTTC. The rearrangement links TRBV30 to TRBJ2-7; 7 bases line up with TRBD2. Looked up from germline, CDR1 is GTSNPN and CDR2 is SVGIG (reference sequence). The J segment lost 6 bases and the V segment lost 0 bases, leaving 14 bases of the junction unmatched. CDR3 length equals 16 residues.

For this clone: Other DNA sequences in this sample translate to the same CDR3. The genes are TRBV28 and TRBJ2-7; D gene unclear. This CDR3 is built from 13 residues. V lost 6 bases and J 2 bases, leaving 11 bases between the germline ends. Per germline, CDR1 MDHEN and CDR2 SYDVKM. CDR3 sequence: CASSPGLPYEQYF. The CDR3 DNA reads as TGTGCCAGCAGCCCAGGTCTACCCTACGAGCAGTACTTC.

This chain uses TRBV7-3 with TRBJ2-5; 7 positions match TRBD1. The CDR3 loop spans 17 amino acids. CDR1 and CDR2 from the germline V gene are SGHTA and FQGTGA. Trimming took 4 bases from V and 1 from J; bases not matched to a gene: 12. This chain's CDR3 is CASSSPIWDSGQETQYF. The CDR3 region has the DNA TGTGCCAGCAGCTCCCCCATTTGGGACAGCGGCCAAGAGACCCAGTACTTC.

The V gene is TRBV7-2, the J gene TRBJ2-5, with unresolved D. The CDR3 extends over 16 amino acids. Germline-derived CDR1 and CDR2 are SGHTA and FQGNSA. Deletions cut 1 base from V and 5 bases from J, with 17 bases between. The CDR3 nucleotides read TGTGCCAGCAGCTTAGTGGCGTCAAATAAAGGGGAGACCCAGTACTTC. Its translation: CASSLVASNKGETQYF.

The V call is TRBV19, the J call TRBJ2-5; TRBD2 matches at 9 bases. The CDR3 consists of 15 residues. Germline trimming cut 1 base from V and 5 bases from J; bases unmatched to any gene: 5. CDR1 and CDR2 from the germline V gene are LNHDA and SQIVND (reference sequence). The CDR3 nucleotides are TGTGCCAGTAGTATAGGCGGGAGGGGGGGTGAGACCCAGTACTTC. Translated, it gives CASSIGGRGGETQYF.

The chain is built from TRBV18 and TRBJ1-3; D not certain. CDR3 length: 15 amino acids. The germline V and J ends were trimmed by 3 bases and 8 bases, with 17 bases remaining between them. Germline loops: CDR1 KGHSH, CDR2 LQKENI. The CDR3, as DNA: TGTGCCAGCTCACCGCGGTCAGGAGCAAGTGACACCATATATTTT. Translating gives CASSPRSGASDTIYF.

In DNA, the CDR3 is TGCGCCAGCAGCCAAGATCCGGCAGGGGGCATGGCAGATACGCAGTATTTT. It encodes CASSQDPAGGMADTQYF. This rearrangement joins TRBV4-3 to TRBJ2-3, with 8 bases that match TRBD1. CDR1 is LGHNA and CDR2 is YSLEER in the germline V gene. The CDR3 is 17 residues long. V shed 0 bases and J 4 bases; nucleotides not matched to a gene: 9.

The rearrangement joins TRBV21-1 to TRBJ1-2; the table's D call of TRBD1 was not tested on the DNA. TRBV21-1 is a pseudogene locus. This CDR3 is 18 amino acids long. In DNA, the CDR3 is TGTGCCAGCAGCAAAAAAGATGGGACAGGGGCGCACGGGGATGGCTACACCTTC. It codes for CASSKKDGTGAHGDGYTF.

This clone was observed once. The V call is TRBV6-6, the J call TRBJ2-1; 8 bases match TRBD1. After removal of 6 bases from V and 3 bases from J, the junction contained 4 bases not matched to a gene. CDR1 is MNHNY and CDR2 is SVGAGI in the germline V gene (reference sequence). This CDR3 is built from 14 residues. The CDR3 sequence: CASSAGTGYNEQFF. Here the CDR3 DNA reads TGTGCCAGCAGCGCCGGGACAGGCTACAATGAGCAGTTCTTC.

The CDR3 loop is CASSEHQGNTGELFF. As DNA, the CDR3 is TGTGCCAGCAGTGAACATCAGGGGAACACCGGGGAGCTGTTTTTT. V gene TRBV2 combines with J gene TRBJ2-2, with D possibly matching TRBD1 (5 bases). This CDR3 spans 15 amino acids. Trimming cost V 2 bases and J 1 base, with 8 bases left between them. Germline V gives CDR1 SNHLY, CDR2 FYNNEI.

The chain couples TRBV30 to TRBJ1-2; unclear D gene. Germline values: CDR1 GTSNPN, CDR2 SVGIG (reference sequence). The CDR3 extends over 13 amino acids. V lost 0 bases and J 7 bases, leaving 12 bases between the germline ends. The CDR3 DNA follows: TGTGCCTGGAGTGTAGCTGACGGAGGTGGCTACACCTTC. Encoded protein: CAWSVADGGGYTF.

V and J are TRBV11-3 and TRBJ2-1; weak D call: TRBD2 (5 bases). The CDR3 contains 16 residues. V gave up 0 bases and J gave up 5 bases, with 14 bases separating them. Germline values: CDR1 SGHNT, CDR2 YENEEA. The CDR3 nucleotides read TGTGCCAGCAGCTTAGATGGCGGGCGACGAGACAATGAGCAGTTCTTC. It is translated as CASSLDGGRRDNEQFF. Complete variable domain (other parts from reference TRBV11-3 and TRBJ2-1): EAGVVQSPRYKIIEKKQPVAFWCNPISGHNTLYWYLQNLGQGPELLIRYENEEAVDDSQLPKDRFSAERLKGVDSTLKIQPAELGDSAVYLCASSLDGGRRDNEQFFGPGTRLTVL.

The chain combines TRBV7-2 with TRBJ1-1, with D unclear. Germline CDR1 is SGHTA and CDR2 is FQGNSA. The CDR3 spans 14 residues. Trimming pared 4 bases from V and 1 base from J, leaving 10 bases between. CDR3 sequence reads: CASSSSRGNTEAFF. Written as DNA, the CDR3 is TGTGCCAGCAGCTCCAGTCGGGGGAACACTGAAGCTTTCTTT. Using reference TRBV7-2 and TRBJ1-1 for the parts outside the CDR3, the full variable domain is GAGVSQSPSNKVTEKGKDVELRCDPISGHTALYWYRQSLGQGLEFLIYFQGNSAPDKSGLPSDRFSAERTGGSVSTLTIQRTQQEDSAVYLCASSSSRGNTEAFFGQGTRLTVV.

The genes are TRBV6-1 and TRBJ2-5; no definite D call. Germline loops: CDR1 MNHNS, CDR2 SASEGT. Trimming stripped 3 bases from V and 7 bases from J, with 12 bases between. This CDR3 is built from 13 residues. In nucleotides, the CDR3 is TGTGCCAGCAGTGATGTAATACGAGGGACCCAGTACTTC. This sequence encodes CASSDVIRGTQYF.

The chain combines TRBV6-6 with TRBJ2-1; D might be TRBD1 or TRBD2, each matching 5 bases. The ends were cut back, 7 bases at V and 10 bases at J, with 20 bases in the middle. Germline CDR1 and CDR2: MNHNY and SVGAGI (reference sequence). The CDR3 is made up of 14 amino acids. CDR3 sequence reads: CASTLDWGGGEQFF. CDR3 bases: TGTGCCAGCACCTTGGACTGGGGTGGGGGAGAGCAGTTCTTC.

The chain has TRBV14 and TRBJ2-3; D may match TRBD1 or TRBD2 (5 bases each). V was pared by 4 bases and J by 8 bases, with 19 bases between. CDR3 length: 15 residues. Germline V gene sequence: CDR1 SGHDN, CDR2 FVKESK. CDR3 nucleotides: TGTGCCAGCAGCCGGGACGTCGGCCGTGCGGGTACGCAGTATTTT. Protein sequence: CASSRDVGRAGTQYF.

Note on this clone: The same CDR3 arises from other DNA sequences in this sample as well. The chain combines TRBV13 with TRBJ1-4; the match to TRBD1 covers 7 bases. J lost 7 bases, V lost 3 bases, and 5 bases had no gene match. The CDR3 consists of 14 residues. Germline CDR1 and CDR2: PRHDT and FYEKMQ (reference sequence). CDR3 DNA: TGTGCCAGCAGCTTGAGACAGGGCGGTGAAAAACTGTTTTTT. It translates to CASSLRQGGEKLFF.

The chain couples TRBV5-1 to TRBJ2-5; perhaps TRBD2 as D (5 bases). Trimming left V 1 base short and J 5 bases short, with 9 bases between. The CDR3 is 13 amino acids. Looked up from germline, CDR1 is SGHRS and CDR2 is YFSETQ. CDR3 residues: CASSLWRAETQYF. The CDR3 DNA reads as TGCGCCAGCAGCTTGTGGCGGGCGGAGACCCAGTACTTC.

For the CDR3, the DNA is TGTGCCAGCAGTTACGACGGGGGGCCACGAGAAAAACTGTTTTTT. Amino acid sequence: CASSYDGGPREKLFF. This chain uses TRBV6-6 with TRBJ1-4, with a tentative D call TRBD1 (6 bases). Germline CDR1 reads MNHNY; CDR2 reads SVGAGI (reference sequence). V gave up 2 bases and J gave up 8 bases, with 15 bases separating them. The CDR3 has 15 residues.

The rearrangement links TRBV23-1 to TRBJ2-7, with D possibly being TRBD2 (5 bases). TRBV23-1 is treated as an ORF (open reading frame) with a function not yet certain. The V end was cut by 1 base, the J end by 3 bases, with 13 bases between. This CDR3 contains 15 residues. The CDR3 region is CASSQLPAENYEQYF. DNA of the CDR3: TGCGCCAGCAGTCAATTACCAGCGGAGAACTACGAGCAGTACTTC.

The chain combines TRBV19 with TRBJ1-4; 8 bases are a match to TRBD1. The CDR3 sequence is 15 residues long. V trimming: 6 bases; J trimming: 11 bases; junction bases outside the gene matches: 14. Germline lookup yields CDR1 LNHDA and CDR2 SQIVND (reference sequence). The CDR3 region has the DNA TGTGCCAGTAGAGAGACCGGGACAGGAGTCGGGAAACTGTTTTTT. Translated, it gives CASRETGTGVGKLFF.